This T cell receptor (beta chain) was retrieved from a study of cytomegalovirus exposure and HLA in healthy donors (dated by TCRdb to about 2017). Study-wide context: An earlier analysis of roughly 610 of the donors reported under 300 Gb of sequence data and 117 million unique TCR beta sequences obtained from 180 million or so T cells. Roughly 300 gigabases of sequencing data and 91 million or so unique TCR sequences made up an early release that covered under 750 HLA-typed donors. Of the 350 to 450 genotyped donors, over 70% fell in the genetic ancestry cluster associated with self-reported Caucasian donors. The aim of the study was to test whether cataloging public T cell receptors could identify signatures of past pathogen exposure. Using immunosequencing, the study profiled T cell repertoires from about 650 subjects and related those repertoires to cytomegalovirus serostatus. Along with the roughly 710-subject first cohort, a separate validation cohort of around 110 different subjects was used. The study combined high-throughput TCR immunosequencing, statistical association of individual TCRs with disease status, and machine learning to predict cytomegalovirus infection status. To study patterns of TCR occurrence, a later analysis re-analyzed previously published TCR beta repertoires from several hundred donors and added high-resolution HLA genotyping. Rather than using new phenotypic data, the later analysis identified candidate immune exposures from TCR beta sequences and from how often those sequences occurred across donors. An earlier analysis of more than 450 of the donors used high-throughput TCR beta sequencing to judge whether each TCR beta V gene segment behaved as functional or pseudogenic. Donor age, sex, ethnicity and CMV serostatus were collected together with the repertoire data. Genome-wide SNP genotypes for about 65% of the 666 donors were used in a later genetic analysis, which treated that subset as a discovery cohort. All discovery cohort repertoires had been generated using a single sequencing platform. HLA typing covered class I and class II loci at four-digit resolution. Typing coverage varied by locus: roughly 620-640 donors for A, B, C, DRB1 and DQB1; roughly 520 for DQA1; about 600 for DPA1; 450 to 480 for DPB1. A handful of DR-DQ haplotypes were handled as single units for association and clustering because linkage in the cohort was strong. Among roughly 400 genotyped donors of the cohort, an average of around 240,000 unique TCR beta nucleotide sequences was sequenced per donor, of which about 19% were non-productive.

CDR1 and CDR2, looked up from the germline V gene, are SGHRS and YFSETQ. The CDR3 covers 15 residues, taking in both the cysteine and the phenylalanine. Left in the record is the CDR3 DNA by itself, 45 bases read in frame from the first base. The V end gives up 6 bases and the J end 1 base, leaving 9 bases in the junction not matched to a gene. The paper as a whole reports these results and caveats: Several of the top co-occurrence clusters appeared to be linked to parvovirus B19, influenza, CMV and Epstein-Barr virus, according to a later analysis. This cohort had only TCR beta chains sequenced, and the lack of alpha or paired-chain data limited which features could be detected. Compared with the roughly 700-donor mean, donors in an Asian-associated ancestry cluster had fewer N-insertions in productive TCRs, according to a later genetic analysis. A cluster of highly shared sequence variants was judged likely to represent a technical artifact of the sequencing pipeline. A further reported finding was that TCR beta sequences accurately predicted the HLA-A and HLA-B alleles for most subjects in the first cohort. In vitro tests confirmed that a few of the cytomegalovirus-associated TCR beta chains recognize cytomegalovirus antigens. It was suggested by the authors that the approach could potentially be generalized to other disease states and immunological phenotypes. In an earlier analysis of 587 of the donors, most TCR beta V segments appeared in productive rearrangements about 87% or about 30% of the time, broadly matching IMGT annotations. V-gene and J-gene trimming of TCR beta chains was associated with a missense DCLRE1C variant in a later genetic analysis, and the association was replicated in an independent cohort. HLA typing was unavailable for some donors at each locus, so association tests used only the typed subset. When HLA alleles, especially DR and DQ, strongly co-occurred, TCR associations were difficult to assign to individual alleles. Roughly uniform sequencing depth across donors was assumed in presence/absence analyses, although this assumption may not hold. The study gave a list of around 170 TCR beta chains associated with cytomegalovirus. Across donors, most TCR sequences were observed very rarely, whereas some public TCRs were present in many individuals. In a later analysis, TCR association rates were found to vary across HLA loci, with the most associated TCRs seen for DRB1 alleles and the fewest for HLA-C alleles. Some IMGT-functional V segments, including TRBV6-2 and TRBV6-3, could not be distinguished by the 87-base-pair reads and were therefore excluded. In a later analysis, some 17,000 TCR beta sequences were associated with specific HLA alleles at a false discovery rate of 0.05. In both the original and validation cohorts, the classifier was reported to diagnose cytomegalovirus status with high specificity and sensitivity. Linkage disequilibrium might explain the correlated functional status among segregating V segments, but an unknown experimental factor could not be excluded. The earlier analysis of some 560 of the donors excluded over 15 rarely observed V segments, including chromosome 9 orphons, because counts were too low. A later analysis found that HLA-associated TCR beta chains were more clonally expanded and had lower generation probabilities than equally common non-associated chains. Immune exposure information for the cohort was limited to CMV serostatus. A later analysis found that most CMV-associated TCR beta chains appeared HLA-restricted, with HLA associations seemingly driven largely by CMV exposure.

Library method: the immunoSEQ multiplex PCR assay. A mixture of 60 forward primers for TCR Vbeta segments and 13 reverse primers for TCR Jbeta segments was used in the multiplex PCR. The CDR3 region of rearranged TCR beta genes was amplified from genomic DNA with a multiplex PCR assay. On the Illumina HiSeq System, the amplified TCR beta libraries were sequenced as 87-base-pair reads. For the original study's pipeline: A later analysis tallied 80 million to 95 million unique TCR beta chains across the 666 repertoires, and about 12 million of those chains were shared by two or more donors. A nearest-neighbor algorithm error-corrected the raw reads and collapsed the reads into unique sequences, merging closely related sequences to remove PCR and sequencing errors. V, D and J gene segments were assigned by aligning CDR3 sequences to IMGT reference sequences. For a sequence to be retained, at least a six-nucleotide match to both a V gene segment and a J gene segment was required. A rearrangement was called productive if the CDR3 had no stop codons and remained in frame with V and J, and every other rearrangement was called non-productive. CDR3 was defined by IMGT convention, running from the second conserved V-encoded cysteine to the conserved J-encoded phenylalanine. The earlier analysis of about 560 of the donors excluded any sequence lacking an unambiguous match to a single V gene segment. An earlier analysis of 587 of the donors classified V segments as functional when productive rearrangements were above 56.7% and as segregating when the standard deviation between donors was above 5%. To diagnose cytomegalovirus status from the catalog of TCR beta chain sequences, a statistical classification framework was built. In a later analysis, V and J genes were assigned by comparing TCR nucleotide sequences against IMGT/GENE-DB human TR gene sequences. The TCRdist pipeline was used in a later analysis to assign CDR3 sequences and most-parsimonious VDJ recombination scenarios. In a later analysis, each TCR beta chain was defined by its CDR3 amino acid sequence together with its V-gene family, and reads without a unique V-gene family were excluded. A later analysis removed several hundred highly shared, low-generation-probability nucleotide sequences to deal with suspected cross-contamination and a sequencing artifact. In a later analysis, a clonal expansion index was calculated for each public chain from normalized within-repertoire ranks of inferred template counts. Generation probabilities in a later analysis came from a VDJ recombination model fitted to out-of-frame rearrangements, and those results were checked against IGoR. A later analysis scored TCR-TCR, TCR-HLA and TCR-CMV co-occurrence with hypergeometric tests, applying a repertoire-size bias correction to TCR pairs. A later analysis estimated false discovery rates by permuting HLA or CMV assignments 20 times. In a later analysis, co-occurring TCRs were grouped using DBSCAN, with TCRdist sequence similarity added in when clustering inside HLA-allele-positive subsets. Co-occurrence clustering excluded repertoires with fewer than 30,000 or more than 120,000 public chains, plus five with anomalous nucleotide sharing. As stored in TCRdb, this immuneACCESS dataset retains in-frame rearrangements with V and J assigned. A fraction of the clones does not appear; measured against another copy, unresolved V genes explain less than half of the discrepancy, and the remainder lacks a known reason. V and J calls and clone size are those listed in that table; D and trimming were worked out from the DNA. The sample records under 250,000 clones, about 85% of which are singletons. Approximately 10% of the sample is taken by the ten largest.

In total, roughly 670 healthy bone marrow donors made up the cohort. At the time of sampling, all cohort members were nominally healthy, though unrecorded immune exposures were likely present. The donor tested CMV seropositive, placing the donor among the roughly 300 seropositive members of the cohort. Each donor provided a peripheral blood sample, and peripheral blood mononuclear cells were used for TCR beta sequencing. The Qiagen DNeasy Blood Extraction Kit was used to extract genomic DNA from the blood cell samples. About this clone: No cognate antigen has been identified for it. No much larger clone is present one base from it, and per-base qualities are unavailable.

Sequenced material: PBMCs. This receptor was taken from a woman between 45 and 60 years old in good health and CMV-seropositive. The chain is made from TRBV5-1 and TRBJ2-5, with 7 junctional bases fitting TRBD1. The CDR3 region reads CASTLDRLGQETQYF. The nucleotide sequence reads TGCGCCAGCACCCTGGACAGGCTAGGCCAAGAGACCCAGTACTTC.